This T cell receptor (beta chain) was captured in a study of T cells after yellow fever vaccination. This clonotype was seen many times. The antigen is unknown. TCRdb called the 5' RACE reads again in MiXCR, with one record for every CDR3 protein. Among about 47,000 distinct CDR3 sequences listed, around 7% were seen once. Overall study findings and caveats: Overall, a small share of clonotypes was seen in both CD4 and CD8 compartments.

The germline V gene encodes CDR1 LNHDA and CDR2 SQIVND (reference sequence). Trimming removed 1 base from V and 5 bases from J, with 5 bases in between. The CDR3 spans 12 residues. The sequenced sample was CD8+ T cells sorted from PBMCs, obtained around 16 days after the first yellow fever vaccination. The rearrangement links TRBV19 to TRBJ1-1; D unresolved. This clonotype was sampled from a man between 18 and 29 years old who received the YFV17D yellow fever vaccine. The CDR3 sequence is CASSIGMTEAFF. The CDR3 region has the DNA TGTGCCAGTAGTATAGGGATGACTGAAGCTTTCTTT.